This T cell receptor beta chain came from a study of kidney transplant recipient with SARS-CoV-2 infection. One entry per CDR3 protein results from TCRdb running MiXCR on the reads. Here the sample spans 200,000 to 300,000 distinct CDR3 sequences, 29% being singletons. The CDR3 sequence is 16 residues long. Germline V lookup: CDR1 MDHEN, CDR2 SYDVKM. Unmatched junction bases numbered 14, after V lost 2 bases and J lost 7 bases. In this sample, this clonotype turned up many times. This clonotype was obtained from a young adult male patient who had COVID-19 and was a kidney transplant recipient. The graft donor may be the source of some T cells. The V gene is TRBV28, the J gene TRBJ2-7, with TRBD1 matching 7 bases. The material was a blood sample, obtained at baseline and on day 111 from a kidney transplant recipient. The CDR3 sequence: CASSLNPPGQWEEQYF. DNA of the CDR3: TGTGCCAGCAGTTTAAACCCCCCGGGACAGTGGGAAGAGCAGTACTTC.